The clone carrying this T cell receptor (beta chain) appeared a few times. Germline assignment: CDR1 SGHTA and CDR2 FQGNSA. This CDR3 contains 16 residues. V trimming: 5 bases; J trimming: 1 base; junction bases outside the gene matches: 7. The data were taken from a study of cytomegalovirus exposure and HLA in healthy donors. In the PCR, 60 Vbeta and 13 Jbeta primers were used. Profiling relied on immunoSEQ multiplex PCR, and the TCRdb table lists in-frame clones only, not all of them. The sample has about 180,000 clones, 60% to 85% seen once; the top ten hold around 6%. When sampled, the donors appeared nominally healthy, though they likely had unrecorded immune exposures.

Sample: PBMCs. This TCR was sampled from a middle-aged man in good health and CMV-seronegative. V and J are TRBV7-2 and TRBJ2-7; 11 positions agree with TRBD2. Here the CDR3 reads CASSVGLAGISYEQYF. The CDR3, as DNA: TGTGCCAGCAGCGTCGGACTAGCGGGTATTTCCTACGAGCAGTACTTC.